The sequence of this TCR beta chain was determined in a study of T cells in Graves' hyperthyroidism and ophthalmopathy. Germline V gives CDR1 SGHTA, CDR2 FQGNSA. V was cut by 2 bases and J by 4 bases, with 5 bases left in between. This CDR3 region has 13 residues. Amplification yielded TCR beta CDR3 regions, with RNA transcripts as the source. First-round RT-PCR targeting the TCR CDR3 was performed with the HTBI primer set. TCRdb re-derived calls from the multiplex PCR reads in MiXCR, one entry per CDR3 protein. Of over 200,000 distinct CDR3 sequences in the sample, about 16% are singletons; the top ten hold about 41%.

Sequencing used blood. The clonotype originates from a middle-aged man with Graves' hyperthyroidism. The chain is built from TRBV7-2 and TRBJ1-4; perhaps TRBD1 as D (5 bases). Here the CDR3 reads CASSLQGNEKLFF. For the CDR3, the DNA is TGTGCCAGCAGCTTACAGGGTAATGAAAAACTGTTTTTT.